This TCR beta chain was documented in a study of shared clonotypes between healthy human individuals. Findings and limits, study-wide: Sorted-subset sequencing was shown by rarefaction to be incomplete despite large depth.

CDR1 and CDR2 (germline): MGHRA, YSYEKL. V was trimmed by 4 bases and J by 0 bases, leaving 14 bases between them. The CDR3 contains 16 residues. Only Caucasian adults living in Nashville, Tennessee served as donors. As for this clone: The antigen remains unidentified.

Several immunoSEQ plates held equal portions of the genomic DNA taken from each subset. In the sorted-subset replicate PCRs, 200 ng DNA, 25,000 to 30,000 T cell genomes, was used. TCRdb's table, derived via immunoSEQ multiplex PCR, lists solely in-frame clones and lacks some. The sample contains around 510,000 clones, about 96% of which appear only once. This sequence joins TRBV4-1 and TRBJ2-3, with D possibly being TRBD1 or TRBD2 (5 bases each). What was sequenced was naive CD4+ T cells sorted from blood. As for subset: CD45RA+ positively selected. This clonotype was sampled from a woman aged 25 to 39 in good health. CDR3 in amino acids: CASSRGTATSTDTQYF. DNA for the CDR3: TGCGCCAGCAGCCGGGGGACGGCTACTAGCACAGATACGCAGTATTTT.